This entry describes one T cell receptor (beta chain). What antigen it recognizes has not been identified. No base qualities exist here, and no much larger clone lies one base off it. Each collaborating institution followed its own protocols to collect whole blood in K2EDTA tubes. Collaborator samples were shipped for TCRbeta analysis as frozen whole blood, isolated PBMCs, or DNA extracted from either sample type. The source of the sample is a study of blood T cell repertoires in COVID-19 (TCRdb year 2020). Turning to the overall study: The collaborator samples originated in the United States, Italy and Spain and spanned the acute and convalescent phases of COVID-19. Where available, HLA class I and class II types were obtained from metadata supplied by the sample provider rather than from assay-based typing. The sample metadata nearly always contained a de-identified subject ID, COVID-19 status, age in years and sex. The prospective study material was composed of cDNA or gDNA derived from T cells, B-cell-depleted T cells, or PBMCs. The repertoires were released in a freely available public database meant as a resource for research on the immune response to SARS-CoV-2. Subjects who had been exposed to COVID-19, were actively infected with it, or had recovered from it provided the deeply sampled blood TCRbeta repertoires that made up the dataset. Samples were obtained from the ongoing ImmuneRACE study (first 160 participants) and from some 1,200 subjects provided by 6 global collaborators.

TCRbeta CDR3 regions were amplified from genomic DNA by means of the immunoSEQ Assay, a bias-controlled multiplex PCR. On the authors' methods: Nucleated cell counts per sample were estimated from amplification of reference gene primers within the assay. Sequence reads were collapsed and filtered to measure the absolute abundance of every unique TCRbeta CDR3 rearrangement. For each sample, productive Simpson clonality was calculated as the square root of Simpson's diversity index over productive rearrangements. This immuneACCESS table, as held by TCRdb, lists in-frame sequences with V and J called but not all clones. Of the missing ones, under half trace to an unresolved V gene in checked studies; the others have no known cause. V and J calls and clone size are as listed in that table; D and trimming were resolved from the DNA. The sample table records 200,000 or so clones; 65% to 85% of these occur just once. Together, the top ten hold more than 9% of the sample.

Paper-wide results and their limitations: How much clinical and demographic metadata was included differed by source and by participant, and the metadata was provided uncurated.

This clonotype was obtained from an elderly woman with acute or convalescent COVID-19. Sequencing input: peripheral blood.

The CDR3 is CATRGPEGSLGGEQFF. The base sequence is TGTGCCACCAGGGGCCCGGAGGGATCTCTTGGGGGTGAGCAGTTCTTC. Rearrangement joined TRBV24-1 to TRBJ2-1, with a weak D call of TRBD2 (6 bases match). V loses 7 bases of germline sequence and J loses 9 bases, and the interval between the two ends is 24 bases. The CDR3 covers 16 residues, taking in both the cysteine and the phenylalanine. Just the 48-base CDR3 DNA is kept, in frame starting at base 1. According to the germline V gene, CDR1 reads KGHDR and CDR2 reads SFDVKD.